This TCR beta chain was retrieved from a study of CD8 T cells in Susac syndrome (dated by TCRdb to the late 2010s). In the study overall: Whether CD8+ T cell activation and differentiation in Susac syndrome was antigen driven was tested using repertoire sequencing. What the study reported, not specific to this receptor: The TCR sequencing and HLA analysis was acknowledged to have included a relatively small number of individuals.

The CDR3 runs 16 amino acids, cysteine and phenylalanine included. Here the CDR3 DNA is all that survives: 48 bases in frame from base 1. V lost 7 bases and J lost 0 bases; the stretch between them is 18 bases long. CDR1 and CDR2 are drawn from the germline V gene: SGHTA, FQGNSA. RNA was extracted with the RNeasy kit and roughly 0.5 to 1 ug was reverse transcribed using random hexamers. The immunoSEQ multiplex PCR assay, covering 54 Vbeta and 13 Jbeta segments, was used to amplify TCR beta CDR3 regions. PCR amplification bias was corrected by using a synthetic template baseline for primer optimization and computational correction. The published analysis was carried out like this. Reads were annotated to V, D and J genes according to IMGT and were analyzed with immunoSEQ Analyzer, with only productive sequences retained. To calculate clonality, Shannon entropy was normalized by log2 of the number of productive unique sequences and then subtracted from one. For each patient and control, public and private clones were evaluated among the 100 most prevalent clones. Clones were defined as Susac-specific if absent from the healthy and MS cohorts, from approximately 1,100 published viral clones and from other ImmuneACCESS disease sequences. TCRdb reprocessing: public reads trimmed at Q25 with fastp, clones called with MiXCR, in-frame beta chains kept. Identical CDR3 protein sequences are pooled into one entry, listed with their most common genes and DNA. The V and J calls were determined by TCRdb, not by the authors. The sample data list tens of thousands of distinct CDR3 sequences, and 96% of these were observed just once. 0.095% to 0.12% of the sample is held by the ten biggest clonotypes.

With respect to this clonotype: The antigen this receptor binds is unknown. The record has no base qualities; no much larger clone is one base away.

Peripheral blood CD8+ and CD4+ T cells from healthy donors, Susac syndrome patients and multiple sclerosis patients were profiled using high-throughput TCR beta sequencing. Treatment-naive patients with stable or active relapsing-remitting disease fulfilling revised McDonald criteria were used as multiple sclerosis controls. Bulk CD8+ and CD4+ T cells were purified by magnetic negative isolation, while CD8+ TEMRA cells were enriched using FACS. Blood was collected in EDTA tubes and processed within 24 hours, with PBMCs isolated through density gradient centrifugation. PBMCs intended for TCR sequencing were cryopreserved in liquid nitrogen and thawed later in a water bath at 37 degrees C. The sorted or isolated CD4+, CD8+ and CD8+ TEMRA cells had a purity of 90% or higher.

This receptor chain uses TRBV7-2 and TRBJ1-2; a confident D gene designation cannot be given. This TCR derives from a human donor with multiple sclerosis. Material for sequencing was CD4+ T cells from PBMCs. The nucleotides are TGTGCCAGCAACCCGATTTGGGTGGAGGCTAACTATGGCTACACCTTC. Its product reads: CASNPIWVEANYGYTF.